This T cell receptor (beta chain) was recovered during a study of cytomegalovirus exposure and HLA in healthy donors. As regards this clone: Its antigen is unknown.

This CDR3 contains 13 residues. Germline V lookup: CDR1 SNHLY, CDR2 FYNNEI. The V and J ends lost 3 bases and 6 bases respectively, with 9 bases between them. Findings of the study overall: In an earlier analysis, in some 500 donors, most V segments appeared productive either ~87% or ~30% of the time. No immune exposure information besides CMV serostatus was available.

Vbeta (60) and Jbeta (13) primers were used in the PCR. Sequenced by immunoSEQ multiplex PCR; TCRdb stores in-frame clones only, minus some. The sample shows 110,000 to 150,000 clones, less than 90% of them seen only once. The TCR was taken from a boy aged 2 to 10 in good health and CMV-seronegative. The V and J genes are TRBV2 and TRBJ1-5, with D possibly matching TRBD1 (5 bases). Sequenced input: PBMCs. The CDR3 reads CASSERGTQPQHF. The CDR3 DNA is TGTGCCAGCAGTGAGCGGGGGACTCAGCCCCAGCATTTT.